This T cell receptor beta chain was found in a study of blood T cell repertoires in COVID-19. Study-wide context: Nucleic acid was either cDNA or gDNA, and it came from T cells, B-cell-depleted T cells, or PBMCs.

Generated by immunoSEQ multiplex PCR, the TCRdb table keeps only in-frame clones and is missing some. The sample holds under 250,000 clones, 75% to 90% seen once. Germline V CDR1 and CDR2: SGHTA, FQGTGA. The V gene lost 5 bases and the J gene lost 9 bases, with 11 bases spanning the gap. The CDR3 runs 12 residues. The chain employs TRBV7-3 and TRBJ2-1, with D possibly matching TRBD2 (5 bases). Sequenced material: peripheral blood. This TCR came from a woman in her 70s with active or convalescent COVID-19. CDR3 amino acids: CASSPPGFEQFF. The CDR3 bases are TGTGCCAGCAGCCCCCCGGGGTTTGAGCAGTTCTTC.